Listed here are 18 T cell receptor beta chains from one sample, sequenced in a study of T cells in Graves' hyperthyroidism and ophthalmopathy. Researchers amplified the TCR beta CDR3 regions from RNA transcripts. The TCR CDR3 first-round RT-PCR relied on the HTBI primer set. TCRdb passed the multiplex PCR reads through MiXCR, listing each CDR3 protein once. The table records 550,000 to 600,000 distinct CDR3 sequences, approximately 15% of them present only once. The source material was blood. The receptors here all came from a woman under 30 with Graves' hyperthyroidism.

This chain connects TRBV20-1 to TRBJ2-5; perhaps TRBD2 as D (5 bases). V was clipped by 6 bases and J by 4 bases, with 18 bases between them. The CDR3 totals 14 residues. Germline CDR1 and CDR2: DFQATT and SNEGSKA (reference sequence). In DNA, the CDR3 is TGCAGTGCCCGAGGGCCTCCCTCCCCAGAGACCCAGTACTTC. It specifies CSARGPPSPETQYF.

With regard to this clonotype: Since a much larger clone is just one base distant, this may be a read error. The chain combines TRBV12-3 or TRBV12-4 with TRBJ2-1, with 7 bases lining up with TRBD2. J gave up 7 bases and V 3 bases, and 9 bases lay outside the gene matches. The CDR3 consists of 15 residues. DNA for the CDR3: TGTGCCAGCAGTTTTGGGCGGGGGTTTCGAAATGAGCAGTTCTTC. It encodes CASSFGRGFRNEQFF.

This clonotype was counted only a few times. The chain combines TRBV4-3 with TRBJ1-5; D uncertain. Trimming removed 4 bases from V and 2 bases from J, with 12 bases in between. CDR1 is LGHNA, CDR2 YSLEER, per germline. The CDR3 length is 15 residues. The CDR3 DNA sequence: TGCGCCAGCAGCCCCCGATACGAGCGCAATCAGCCCCAGCATTTT. This encodes CASSPRYERNQPQHF.

The genes are TRBV29-1 and TRBJ1-1; D remains ambiguous. This CDR3 has 13 residues. Trimming removed 6 bases from V and 1 base from J, with 12 bases in between. Germline V gene sequence: CDR1 SQVTM, CDR2 ANQGSEA. Here the CDR3 reads CSVVSDPNTEAFF. The CDR3 DNA sequence: TGCAGCGTCGTTTCGGACCCGAACACTGAAGCTTTCTTT.

There are many counts of this clonotype. V usage is TRBV12-3 or TRBV12-4 and J usage is TRBJ2-7; TRBD2 matches 8 bases. Trimming removed 5 bases from V and 4 bases from J; junction bases left unmatched: 10. The CDR3 has 15 amino acids. CDR3 sequence (DNA): TGTGCCAGCAGTCCAGGGACTAGTAACTTGTACGAGCAGTACTTC. Translating gives CASSPGTSNLYEQYF.

This clonotype was seen only a few times. The V gene is TRBV11-2, the J gene TRBJ1-1; D possibly corresponds to TRBD1 (5 bases). The CDR3 extends over 18 amino acids. CDR1 is SGHAT, CDR2 FQNNGV, per germline. V was clipped by 0 bases and J by 0 bases, with 17 bases between them. The CDR3 DNA reads as TGTGCCAGCAGCTTAGACAGGGTCGTATGGGGCATGAACACTGAAGCTTTCTTT. Amino acids: CASSLDRVVWGMNTEAFF.

This clonotype appeared many times. This rearrangement joins TRBV5-1 to TRBJ1-3, with D perhaps matching TRBD1 (5 bases). The CDR3 spans 12 residues. Per germline, CDR1 SGHRS and CDR2 YFSETQ. V lost 6 bases and J 7 bases, leaving 11 bases between the germline ends. The CDR3 loop is CASTRDGNTIYF. The CDR3 DNA reads TGCGCCAGCACCCGGGACGGTAACACCATATATTTT.

This clonotype was seen repeatedly, ten times or more. The rearrangement joins TRBV28 to TRBJ2-1; maybe TRBD1 (5 bases). Per germline, CDR1 MDHEN and CDR2 SYDVKM. V gave up 5 bases and J gave up 7 bases, with 9 bases separating them. This CDR3 contains 12 residues. The CDR3 loop reads CASSPPGNEQFF. CDR3 nucleotide sequence: TGTGCCAGCAGTCCCCCAGGGAATGAGCAGTTCTTC.

This clonotype showed up many times. The genes are TRBV10-3 and TRBJ2-5; either TRBD1 or TRBD2 may supply D (5 bases each). Germline values: CDR1 ENHRY, CDR2 SYGVKD. The germline V and J ends were trimmed by 2 bases and 10 bases, with 11 bases remaining between them. There are 12 residues in the CDR3. This CDR3 is CAISELGTHQYF. CDR3 sequence (DNA): TGTGCCATCAGTGAGCTGGGGACGCACCAGTACTTC.

This clonotype occurred a few times. The chain employs TRBV13 and TRBJ2-4; D is tentatively TRBD1 or TRBD2 (5 bases each). Germline V gene data show CDR1 as PRHDT and CDR2 as FYEKMQ (reference sequence). Trimming left V 5 bases short and J 12 bases short, with 14 bases between. The CDR3 spans 12 residues. In DNA form, the CDR3 reads TGTGCCAGCAGCCTTCCCGGGACCACTCAGTACTTC. Its protein product is CASSLPGTTQYF.

The table lists this clonotype with many counts. The chain employs TRBV12-3 or TRBV12-4 and TRBJ2-7; 7 bases agree with TRBD1. The CDR3 has 13 amino acids. Germline trimming cut 6 bases from V and 0 bases from J; bases unmatched to any gene: 2. The CDR3 coding sequence is TGTGCCAGCAGGGGGGACAGCTCCTACGAGCAGTACTTC. It translates to CASRGDSSYEQYF.

This clonotype was observed a few times. The rearrangement uses TRBV11-3 and TRBJ2-3, with 9 bases matching TRBD2. V shed 6 bases, J shed 3 bases, and the junction held 10 bases outside the gene matches. The CDR3 contains 16 residues. Germline assignment: CDR1 SGHNT and CDR2 YENEEA. In DNA form, the CDR3 reads TGTGCCAGCAGGGGGGGCGGGGGGGGGTCGACAGATACGCAGTATTTT. Translation gives CASRGGGGGSTDTQYF.

The V gene is TRBV29-1, the J gene TRBJ1-2; D perhaps matches TRBD1 (5 bases). This CDR3 comprises 16 residues. Germline V gene data show CDR1 as SQVTM and CDR2 as ANQGSEA. V lost 0 bases and J 6 bases, leaving 20 bases between the germline ends. CDR3: CSVEDVFTGGTNGYTF. CDR3 nucleotide sequence: TGCAGCGTTGAAGATGTGTTCACTGGGGGGACGAATGGCTACACCTTC.

This clonotype was seen many times. CDR3 region: CATPHQGQATDTQYF. CDR3 in DNA: TGTGCCACCCCCCATCAGGGACAAGCGACAGATACGCAGTATTTT. The V and J genes are TRBV2 and TRBJ2-3; possibly TRBD1 for D (6 bases). Germline lookup yields CDR1 SNHLY and CDR2 FYNNEI. Trimming cost V 10 bases and J 3 bases, with 20 bases left between them. The CDR3 has 15 amino acids.

At least ten counts were recorded for this clonotype. The V and J genes are TRBV20-1 and TRBJ2-4; D may match TRBD1 or TRBD2 (5 bases each). The germline CDR1 and CDR2 sequences are DFQATT and SNEGSKA (reference sequence). The CDR3 contains 16 residues. V was clipped by 0 bases and J by 2 bases, with 14 bases between them. The CDR3: CSARDYGGVTKNIQYF. DNA of the CDR3: TGCAGTGCTAGAGATTATGGGGGTGTCACCAAAAACATTCAGTACTTC.

In its sample, this clonotype was seen many times. The V and J genes are TRBV24-1 and TRBJ1-2, with 8 bases aligning to TRBD1. Germline values: CDR1 KGHDR, CDR2 SFDVKD. The CDR3 is 12 residues long. J was trimmed by 5 bases and V by 7 bases; bases with no gene match: 2. In DNA form, the CDR3 reads TGTGCCACCAGCCGGACAGGGTATGGCTACACCTTC. This sequence encodes CATSRTGYGYTF.

This clonotype was counted many times. J is TRBJ2-5 and V is TRBV12-3 or TRBV12-4, with TRBD1 matching 7 bases. This CDR3 region has 14 residues. The V and J ends lost 6 bases and 4 bases, in that order; junction bases with no gene match: 8. CDR3 sequence reads: CASREHRGGETQYF. The CDR3 DNA follows: TGTGCCAGCAGGGAACACAGGGGCGGAGAGACCCAGTACTTC.

The chain uses TRBV24-1 and TRBJ2-1; D is ambiguous. The CDR3 length is 17 residues. CDR1 and CDR2 (germline): KGHDR, SFDVKD. V lost 1 base, J lost 0 bases, and 12 bases lay in between. The CDR3 DNA sequence: TGTGCCACCAGTGATTTTAACGACGGAGCCTCCTACAATGAGCAGTTCTTC. Translation: CATSDFNDGASYNEQFF.